Shown below are 12 T cell receptor beta chains from a single sample sequenced in a study of blood T cell repertoires in COVID-19. Here immunoSEQ multiplex PCR was the method, and the copy in TCRdb shows in-frame clones only, minus some. The sample consists of a few hundred thousand clones, roughly 89% of them appearing once. Sequencing used PBMCs or T cells enriched from blood (not recorded which). The receptors were gathered from a woman aged 45-65 years who had been exposed to COVID-19.

J is TRBJ1-1 and V is TRBV10-3; the match to TRBD1 covers 11 bases. This CDR3 region has 16 residues. Germline V CDR1 and CDR2: ENHRY, SYGVKD. Trimming at V came to 6 bases and at J to 0 bases, leaving 6 bases not matched to a gene. As DNA, the CDR3 is TGTGCCATCAGGGAGGACAGGGGGCCCGTGAACACTGAAGCTTTCTTT. Its protein is CAIREDRGPVNTEAFF.

The chain has TRBV28 and TRBJ1-2, with 8 bases identical to TRBD1. The germline gives CDR1 MDHEN, CDR2 SYDVKM. Germline trimming cut 7 bases from V and 2 bases from J; bases unmatched to any gene: 9. The CDR3 spans 15 residues. CDR3 coding DNA: TGTGCCAGCAAGACCGGACAGGGCAAAAACTATGGCTACACCTTC. It translates to CASKTGQGKNYGYTF.

The V gene is TRBV2, the J gene TRBJ1-2; D gene unclear. Trimming shortened V by 3 bases and J by 4 bases, and 12 bases separated the two germline ends. Germline values: CDR1 SNHLY, CDR2 FYNNEI. The length of the CDR3 is 14 residues. CDR3 nucleotides: TGTGCCAGCAGTGACCGGGGTTCCATCTATGGCTACACCTTC. Its protein is CASSDRGSIYGYTF.

The V and J genes are TRBV27 and TRBJ2-1, with unresolved D. CDR1 is MNHEY, CDR2 SMNVEV, per germline (reference sequence). CDR3 length: 15 amino acids. Trimming shortened V by 4 bases and J by 0 bases, and 10 bases separated the two germline ends. CDR3 in amino acids: CASSYLNSSYNEQFF. The CDR3 bases are TGTGCCAGCAGTTATTTGAATAGCTCCTACAATGAGCAGTTCTTC.

The CDR3 DNA is TGTGCCAGCAGTCCTACAGGGAACACCGGGGAGCTGTTTTTT. Encoded protein: CASSPTGNTGELFF. This chain links TRBV6-5 with TRBJ2-2, with D perhaps TRBD1 (5 bases). The CDR3 loop spans 14 amino acids. The germline V gene encodes CDR1 MNHEY and CDR2 SVGAGI. Trimming took 5 bases from V and 1 from J, leaving 8 bases between them.

This clone was observed a few times. The chain is built from TRBV19 and TRBJ1-5; 8 nucleotides match TRBD1. Germline values: CDR1 LNHDA, CDR2 SQIVND (reference sequence). The CDR3 extends over 16 amino acids. V was pared by 5 bases and J by 4 bases, with 10 bases of the junction left unmatched. The CDR3 is CASSPKTGAWNQPQHF. DNA for the CDR3: TGTGCCAGTAGTCCCAAGACAGGGGCGTGGAATCAGCCCCAGCATTTT.

The V call is TRBV29-1, the J call TRBJ1-2; D ambiguous. The V gene's germline CDR1 is SQVTM and CDR2 ANQGSEA. The CDR3 is 12 amino acids. Trimming stripped 2 bases from V and 0 bases from J, with 4 bases between. CDR3 region: CSVETANYGYTF. The CDR3, as DNA: TGCAGCGTTGAAACAGCTAACTATGGCTACACCTTC. The full variable domain, in which reference TRBV29-1 and TRBJ1-2 provide the parts outside the CDR3, is SAVISQKPSRDICQRGTSLTIQCQVDSQVTMMFWYRQQPGQSLTLIATANQGSEATYESGFVIDKFPISRPNLTFSTLTVSNMSPEDSSIYLCSVETANYGYTFGSGTRLTVV.

This clone appeared once. The rearrangement uses TRBV29-1 and TRBJ2-7, with D possibly being TRBD1 (5 bases). The CDR3 consists of 14 residues. Germline V gene data show CDR1 as SQVTM and CDR2 as ANQGSEA. Trimming cost V 7 bases and J 6 bases, with 22 bases left between them. CDR3 amino acids: CSARSQQVPSEQYF. The CDR3, as DNA: TGCAGCGCGAGAAGCCAACAGGTCCCCTCCGAGCAGTACTTC.

The rearrangement uses TRBV5-1 and TRBJ2-5; 12 bases line up with TRBD1. The CDR3 consists of 14 residues. Per germline, CDR1 SGHRS and CDR2 YFSETQ. Germline trimming cut 4 bases from V and 5 bases from J; bases unmatched to any gene: 3. CDR3 DNA: TGCGCCAGCAGCGGGACAGGGGGCAGGGAGACCCAGTACTTC. Protein sequence: CASSGTGGRETQYF.

This clone was seen a handful of times. The chain couples TRBV28 to TRBJ2-7; D may be TRBD1 (6 bases). Germline CDR1 reads MDHEN; CDR2 reads SYDVKM. V gave up 8 bases and J gave up 0 bases, with 14 bases separating them. The CDR3 spans 14 residues. The CDR3 nucleotides read TGTGCCAGCGGGAGCGACAGGAGCTCCTACGAGCAGTACTTC. It yields the protein CASGSDRSSYEQYF.

The table lists this clone with a count of one. In DNA, the CDR3 is TGTGCCTGGGGTCGGACGGGAGGCAATCAGCCCCAGCATTTT. This translates into CAWGRTGGNQPQHF. The chain carries TRBV30 and TRBJ1-5; no firm D call. Deletions cut 5 bases from V and 2 bases from J, with 13 bases between. This CDR3 region has 14 residues. The germline V gene encodes CDR1 GTSNPN and CDR2 SVGIG (reference sequence).

This clone was observed a few times. The CDR3 DNA is TGCGCCAGCAGCATGAGAGCGGGGGGGCTTGGAAATACGCAGTATTTT. It yields the protein CASSMRAGGLGNTQYF. The chain employs TRBV5-1 and TRBJ2-3; 10 bases line up with TRBD2. Germline V CDR1 and CDR2: SGHRS, YFSETQ. This CDR3 comprises 16 residues. With 4 bases clipped from V and 7 bases from J, the junction kept 12 bases outside the gene matches.